This T cell receptor beta chain was sequenced for a study of CD8+CD57+ T cells in acquired aplastic anemia. Study information: Sorted CD4+ and CD8+ cells gave a mean 3.2 ug DNA, range about 0.2 to 27.4 ug. Study results and limitations: Patients had twenty-nine CD8+ CDR3 sequences in common with controls (the shared set).

As to this clonotype: What it binds is unknown.

The CDR3 sequence is 14 residues long. V lost 1 base, J lost 7 bases, and 12 bases lay in between. Germline loops: CDR1 SGHRS, CDR2 YFSETQ. CDR3 and TCR beta VDJ profiling relied on a genomic DNA template. TCRdb reprocessed the reads via MiXCR and lists one record per CDR3 protein. The sample holds some 410,000 distinct CDR3 sequences; about 70% are singletons and the top ten take 4%. The TCR originated in a human donor in good health, serving as a control. The genes are TRBV5-1 and TRBJ2-1; D tentatively reads TRBD1 or TRBD2 (5 bases each). Sequenced sample: sorted CD4+, CD8+, or CD8+CD57+ T cells (not recorded which) from PBMCs. CDR3 in amino acids: CASSLTGTANEQFF. As DNA, the CDR3 is TGCGCCAGCAGCTTGACCGGGACCGCTAATGAGCAGTTCTTC.